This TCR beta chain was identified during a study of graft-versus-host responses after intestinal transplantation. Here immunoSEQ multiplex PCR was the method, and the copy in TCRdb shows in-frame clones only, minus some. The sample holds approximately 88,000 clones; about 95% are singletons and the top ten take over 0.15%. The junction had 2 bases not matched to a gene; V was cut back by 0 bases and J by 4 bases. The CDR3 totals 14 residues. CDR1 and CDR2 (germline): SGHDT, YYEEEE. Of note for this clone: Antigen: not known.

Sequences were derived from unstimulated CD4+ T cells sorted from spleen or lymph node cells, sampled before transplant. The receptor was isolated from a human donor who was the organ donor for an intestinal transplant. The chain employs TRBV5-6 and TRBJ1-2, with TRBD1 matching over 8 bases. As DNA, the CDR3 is TGTGCCAGCAGCTTGGGACAGGGGCCCTATGGCTACACCTTC. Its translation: CASSLGQGPYGYTF.